This record looks at one T cell receptor beta chain sequence and its context. This CDR3 spans 20 amino acids. The germline V gene encodes CDR1 MRHNA and CDR2 SNTAGT. V was clipped by 4 bases and J by 0 bases; unmatched bases: 13. This sample was included in a study of blood T cell repertoires in COVID-19. Study information: There were acute and convalescent COVID-19 samples, and they came from the United States, Italy and Spain. The analysed material was cDNA or gDNA that came from T cells, B-cell-depleted T cells, or PBMCs.

The authors' processing: Amplifying reference gene primers gave estimates of nucleated cell counts. Generated by immunoSEQ multiplex PCR, the TCRdb table keeps only in-frame clones and is missing some. V, J and clone size are those of that table, while D and trimming were read from the DNA. Seen here are 5,700 or so clones, under 95% observed once, and the top ten hold about 48%. This chain uses TRBV6-4 with TRBJ2-7; TRBD2 matches 15 bases. This clonotype was obtained from a human donor in a cohort sampled during active COVID-19. Sequences were obtained from peripheral blood. DNA of the CDR3: TGTGCCAGCAGTGTACCGCCGGGACTAGCGGGAGGACCGATCTCCTACGAGCAGTACTTC. Translated: CASSVPPGLAGGPISYEQYF.